The TCR beta chain under discussion was sequenced for a study of blood T cell repertoires in COVID-19. Background on the study: Both acute and convalescent COVID-19 samples were obtained from the United States, Italy and Spain.

Repertoires were generated with immunoSEQ multiplex PCR, while TCRdb's copy carries only in-frame clones and drops some. This sample has some 200,000 clones; 84% occur once, and the top ten carry about a sixth. Germline-derived CDR1 and CDR2 are SGDLS and YYNGEE. Trimming cost V 0 bases and J 4 bases, with 16 bases left between them. This CDR3 has 16 amino acids. The chain carries TRBV9 and TRBJ1-1; the D gene is possibly TRBD1 (5 bases). The sample was peripheral blood. The sequence was collected from a woman of 80 years or more with active or convalescent COVID-19. CDR3 protein: CASSVDGGAIFTEAFF. Written as DNA, the CDR3 is TGTGCCAGCAGCGTAGATGGAGGGGCCATTTTCACTGAAGCTTTCTTT.